This T cell receptor beta chain originates from a study of cytomegalovirus exposure and HLA in healthy donors. V gave up 1 base and J gave up 8 bases; unmatched junction bases: 11. CDR3 size: 16 residues. Per germline, CDR1 SGHVS and CDR2 FQNEAQ. The study ran its PCR with 60 Vbeta and 13 Jbeta primers. Assay used: immunoSEQ multiplex PCR; TCRdb lists only in-frame clones, some missing. The table records about 150,000 clones, less than 80% of them present only once. The chain is built from TRBV7-8 and TRBJ2-5; 9 bases line up with TRBD1. This sequence was found in a man aged 40-49 years in good health and CMV-seropositive. The sequenced sample was PBMCs. Here the CDR3 reads CASSLEGGTGFVTQYF. The CDR3 bases are TGTGCCAGCAGCTTAGAGGGAGGGACAGGGTTTGTAACCCAGTACTTC.